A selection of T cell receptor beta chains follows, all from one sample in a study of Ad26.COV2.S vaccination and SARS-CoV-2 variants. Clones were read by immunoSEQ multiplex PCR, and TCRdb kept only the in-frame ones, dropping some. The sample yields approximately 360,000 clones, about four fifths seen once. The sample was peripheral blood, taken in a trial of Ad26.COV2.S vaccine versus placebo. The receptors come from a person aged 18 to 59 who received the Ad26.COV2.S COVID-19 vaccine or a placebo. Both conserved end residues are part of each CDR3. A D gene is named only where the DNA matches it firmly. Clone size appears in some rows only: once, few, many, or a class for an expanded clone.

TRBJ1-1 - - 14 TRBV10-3 TGTGCCATCCAGGTGGGGCTGGTGAACACTGAAGCTTTCTTT CAIQVGLVNTEAFF
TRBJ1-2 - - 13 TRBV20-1 TGCAGTGCTAGTGACAGCCAGAACTATGGCTACACCTTC CSASDSQNYGYTF
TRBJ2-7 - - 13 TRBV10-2 TGCGCCAGCAGTGACCCGGGCCCCCTTGAGCAGTACTTC CASSDPGPLEQYF
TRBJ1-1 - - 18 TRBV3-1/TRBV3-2 TGTGCCAGCAGCCCCTGGAGGGGGGGGGCGGGCGAAATCACTGAAGCTTTCTTT CASSPWRGGAGEITEAFF
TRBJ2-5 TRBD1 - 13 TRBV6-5 TGTGCCAGCAGTAGGCAGGGGGTGGAGACCCAGTACTTC CASSRQGVETQYF
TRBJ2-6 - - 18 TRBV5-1 TGCGCCAGCAGCTTGGTGTCCCAGGGGATCGCTGGGGCCAACGTCCTGACTTTC CASSLVSQGIAGANVLTF
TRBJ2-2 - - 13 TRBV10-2 TGCGCCAGCAGTGTCACTAGGGCCGGGGAGCTGTTTTTT CASSVTRAGELFF
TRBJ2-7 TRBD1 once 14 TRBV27 TGTGCCAGCAGTTCCCCAGGGGGCGGGTACGAGCAGTACTTC CASSSPGGGYEQYF
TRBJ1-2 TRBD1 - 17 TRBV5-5 TGTGCCAGCAGCCTGACGACAGGGGAGTTAGGGGTAGAGGGCTACACCTTC CASSLTTGELGVEGYTF
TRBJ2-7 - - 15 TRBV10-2 TGCGCCAGCAGTCCCCCCCAGCGGGCCTCCTACGAGCAGTACTTC CASSPPQRASYEQYF
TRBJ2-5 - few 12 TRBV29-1 TGCAGCGTTGGGTCAGGGGAGGAGACCCAGTACTTC CSVGSGEETQYF
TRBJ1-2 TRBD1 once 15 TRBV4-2 TGTGCCAGCAGCCGTCCCGGGACAGGGAACGGTGGCTACACCTTC CASSRPGTGNGGYTF
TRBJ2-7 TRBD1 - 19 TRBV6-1 TGTGCCAGCAGTGAAGATCGGTTGGACAGGGGCCGGTGGAGTTACGAGCAGTACTTC CASSEDRLDRGRWSYEQYF
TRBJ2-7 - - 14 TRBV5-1 TGCGCCAGCAGCTTCTCGGGAGTATCCTACGAGCAGTACTTC CASSFSGVSYEQYF
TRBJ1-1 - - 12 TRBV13 TGTGCCAGCAGCTCCTTTTACACTGAAGCTTTCTTT CASSSFYTEAFF
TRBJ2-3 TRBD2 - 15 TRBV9 TGTGCCAGCAGCGTTAGGGCGGGAGGGGCAGATACGCAGTATTTT CASSVRAGGADTQYF
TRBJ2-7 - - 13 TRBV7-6 TGTGCCAGCAGCTTTGGGGGGTTCGACGAGCAGTACTTC CASSFGGFDEQYF
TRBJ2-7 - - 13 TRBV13 TGTGCCAGCAGCGTACAGGTTCCCTACGAGCAGTACTTC CASSVQVPYEQYF
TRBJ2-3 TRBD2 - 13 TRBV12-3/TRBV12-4 TGTGCCAGCGGACTAGCGGGTACAGATACGCAGTATTTT CASGLAGTDTQYF
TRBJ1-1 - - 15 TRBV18 TGTGCCAGCTCACGTACCAAGACAGAAAACACTGAAGCTTTCTTT CASSRTKTENTEAFF
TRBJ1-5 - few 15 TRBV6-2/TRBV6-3 TGTGCCAGCAGCCTAGGGAACAGGGAAAAACAGCCCCAGCATTTT CASSLGNREKQPQHF
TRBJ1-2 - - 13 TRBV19 TGTGCCAGTAGGACTGAGGGAGGCTATGGCTACACCTTC CASRTEGGYGYTF
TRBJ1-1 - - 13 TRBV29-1 TGCAGCGTTCGAAGGGTCGGGGACACTGAAGCTTTCTTT CSVRRVGDTEAFF
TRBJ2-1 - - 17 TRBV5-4 TGTGCCAGCAGCTTAGGTCGGGAAGGGTCCCCCTACAATGAGCAGTTCTTC CASSLGREGSPYNEQFF
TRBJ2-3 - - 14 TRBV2 TGTGCCAGCAGTGATAAGACAGTCACAGATACGCAGTATTTT CASSDKTVTDTQYF
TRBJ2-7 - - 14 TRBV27 TGTGCCAGCAGTTTCACCCTCTCGGGCTACGAGCAGTACTTC CASSFTLSGYEQYF
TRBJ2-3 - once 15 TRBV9 TGTGCCAGCAGCGTATCTAGCACCAGCACAGATACGCAGTATTTT CASSVSSTSTDTQYF
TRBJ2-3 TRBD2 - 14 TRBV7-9 TGTGCCAGCAGCTTAGTCCCTAGCGGGGGTACGCAGTATTTT CASSLVPSGGTQYF
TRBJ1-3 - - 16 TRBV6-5 TGTGCCAGCAGTTCCAGCCGGAGATACTCTGGAAACACCATATATTTT CASSSSRRYSGNTIYF
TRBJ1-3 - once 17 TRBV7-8 TGTGCCAGCGGTGGCAGGGCCCGGAGGGGCTCTGGAAACACCATATATTTT CASGGRARRGSGNTIYF
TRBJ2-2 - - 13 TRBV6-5 TGTGCCAGCAGTACCTCGAACACCGGGGAGCTGTTTTTT CASSTSNTGELFF
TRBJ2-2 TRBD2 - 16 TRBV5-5 TGTGCCAGCAGCTTGAATGTAGCGGGGGCGACCGGGGAGCTGTTTTTT CASSLNVAGATGELFF
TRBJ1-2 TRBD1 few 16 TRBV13 TGTGCCAGCAGCCAATCATCGGCAGGGGGAGGCTATGGCTACACCTTC CASSQSSAGGGYGYTF
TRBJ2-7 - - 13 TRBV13 TGTGCCAGCAGCTCATCGGACATCAACGAGCAGTACTTC CASSSSDINEQYF
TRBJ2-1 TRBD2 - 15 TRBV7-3 TGTGCCAGCAGCGTGAGACTAGCGGGGAACAATGAGCAGTTCTTC CASSVRLAGNNEQFF